This passage covers 5 T cell receptor beta chains from one sample sequenced in a study of T cells after yellow fever vaccination. TCRdb re-analysed the 5' RACE reads in MiXCR, keeping a single row per CDR3 protein. Here the sample spans 450,000 to 600,000 distinct CDR3 sequences, roughly 14% being singletons. The source material was PBMCs, sampled on the day of the yellow fever booster vaccination. Receptor source: a young man who received the YFV17D yellow fever vaccine.

V and J are TRBV19 and TRBJ2-1; 9 nucleotides align to TRBD2. Per the germline V gene, CDR1 is LNHDA and CDR2 is SQIVND (reference sequence). V was pared by 6 bases and J by 4 bases, with 10 bases of the junction left unmatched. The CDR3 is made up of 16 amino acids. The CDR3 region has the DNA TGTGCCAGTAGCGGAGGGGCTGGACTAGCGTACAATGAGCAGTTCTTC. As protein: CASSGGAGLAYNEQFF.

This chain connects TRBV7-2 to TRBJ2-3; 7 bases agree with TRBD2. Trimming at V came to 2 bases and at J to 6 bases, leaving 14 bases not matched to a gene. The germline V gene encodes CDR1 SGHTA and CDR2 FQGNSA. The CDR3 spans 17 residues. In nucleotides, the CDR3 is TGTGCCAGCAGCTTATTTGTATTTGGCGGGAGCATCGATACGCAGTATTTT. This sequence encodes CASSLFVFGGSIDTQYF.

This clonotype showed up just a few times. V usage is TRBV10-3 and J usage is TRBJ1-2; tentatively, D is TRBD1 (5 bases). This CDR3 has 14 amino acids. Germline V CDR1 and CDR2: ENHRY, SYGVKD. V gave up 1 base and J gave up 5 bases, with 11 bases separating them. CDR3 nucleotide sequence: TGTGCCATCAGTGAGTTCGGGACGGAATATGGCTACACCTTC. This encodes CAISEFGTEYGYTF.

This clonotype has only a few counts. The chain employs TRBV12-3 or TRBV12-4 and TRBJ1-2; 9 positions match TRBD1. The CDR3 loop spans 14 amino acids. Losses at the gene ends were 7 bases for V and 9 bases for J; bases not matched to a gene: 12. In DNA form, the CDR3 reads TGTGCCAGCACTCCGGGACAGGGAGATGAGCGCTACACCTTC. Its translation: CASTPGQGDERYTF.

This clonotype was found a few times. The chain combines TRBV9 with TRBJ1-2; 7 bases are shared with TRBD1. Trimming cost V 4 bases and J 2 bases; bases outside gene matches: 8. The CDR3 runs to 15 residues. CDR1 and CDR2 (germline): SGDLS, YYNGEE. The CDR3 reads CASSIRGGKNYGYTF. The CDR3 DNA reads TGTGCCAGCAGCATTAGAGGGGGCAAGAACTATGGCTACACCTTC.